These 8 T cell receptor beta chains were sequenced from one sample in a study of blood T cell repertoires in COVID-19 (dated by TCRdb to about 2020). Libraries were constructed by the immunoSEQ multiplex PCR assay. TCRdb holds this immuneACCESS table with in-frame rearrangements only. Some clones are missing; in checked studies, unresolved V genes explain under half, and the rest has no known cause. Across this sample there are more than 45,000 clones, with approximately 84% seen only once. Roughly 9.3% of the sample is held by the ten biggest clonotypes. The sequenced sample consisted of peripheral blood. The receptors were gathered from an elderly man with COVID-19, enrolled during active disease.

V gene TRBV28 combines with J gene TRBJ1-6; 7 positions agree with TRBD1. Germline V gene data show CDR1 as MDHEN and CDR2 as SYDVKM. J lost 6 bases, V lost 6 bases, and 5 bases had no gene match. This CDR3 has 14 amino acids. The CDR3 bases are TGTGCCAGCAGCGCGACAGGGACTAATTCACCCCTCCACTTT. This codes for CASSATGTNSPLHF.

V usage is TRBV24-1 and J usage is TRBJ1-2, with 9 bases lining up with TRBD1. With V trimmed by 9 bases and J by 4 bases, 2 bases remained unmatched. Per the germline V gene, CDR1 is KGHDR and CDR2 is SFDVKD. The CDR3 has 12 amino acids. CDR3 protein: CATQDRGYGYTF. The CDR3 DNA reads as TGTGCCACCCAGGACAGGGGCTATGGCTACACCTTC.

The rearrangement joins TRBV6-5 to TRBJ2-1; weak D call: TRBD2 (6 bases). The CDR3 sequence is 15 residues long. Germline V lookup: CDR1 MNHEY, CDR2 SVGAGI. Trimming took 6 bases from V and 7 from J, leaving 19 bases between them. CDR3 coding DNA: TGTGCCAGCAGCTCCTGGGGGGAACTTGAAAATGAGCAGTTCTTC. This encodes CASSSWGELENEQFF.

The chain couples TRBV5-4 to TRBJ1-2, with D possibly TRBD1 on 5 matching bases. Germline CDR1 and CDR2: SGHNT and YYREEE (reference sequence). V shed 0 bases and J shed 8 bases, with 14 bases lying between them. This CDR3 has 14 amino acids. The CDR3 sequence is CASSLEGAGRGYTF. Written as DNA, the CDR3 is TGTGCCAGCAGCTTGGAAGGGGCAGGACGCGGCTACACCTTC.

This rearrangement joins TRBV30 to TRBJ1-1; the match to TRBD1 covers 9 bases. The CDR3 consists of 14 residues. Trimming took 2 bases from V and 1 from J; bases not matched to a gene: 2. The germline V gene encodes CDR1 GTSNPN and CDR2 SVGIG (reference sequence). CDR3 sequence (DNA): TGTGCCTGGAGTAAGGGACAGGGGAACACTGAAGCTTTCTTT. It is translated as CAWSKGQGNTEAFF.

This rearrangement joins TRBV23-1 to TRBJ2-7; 12 bases align to TRBD2. TRBV23-1 is labeled an ORF, and its function is uncertain. There are 20 residues in the CDR3. V was clipped by 4 bases and J by 3 bases; unmatched bases: 19. CDR3 residues: CASSRPTGGLAGGVSYEQYV. CDR3 DNA: TGCGCCAGCAGTCGTCCGACAGGGGGGCTAGCGGGAGGGGTCAGCTACGAGCAGTACGTC.

The chain couples TRBV6-2 or TRBV6-3 to TRBJ2-1, with unresolved D. V dropped 0 bases and J dropped 10 bases, with 13 bases sitting between them. The V gene's germline CDR1 is MNHEY and CDR2 SVGEGT. The CDR3 is 14 amino acids. The CDR3 coding sequence is TGTGCCAGCAGTTACTCGAGAGGTACTGGGGAGCAGTTCTTC. It encodes CASSYSRGTGEQFF.

The chain is built from TRBV7-2 and TRBJ2-1; 10 nucleotides align to TRBD2. V lost 4 bases, J lost 3 bases, and 6 bases stayed unmatched. Germline CDR1 and CDR2: SGHTA and FQGNSA. The CDR3 consists of 16 residues. CDR3 amino acids: CASSWKTSGVYNEQFF. The CDR3 bases are TGTGCCAGCAGCTGGAAAACTAGCGGGGTCTACAATGAGCAGTTCTTC.